This TCR beta chain was profiled in a study of blood T cell repertoires in COVID-19. The CDR3 has 15 amino acids. Germline V gives CDR1 SEHNR, CDR2 FQNEAQ (reference sequence). Trimming took 4 bases from V and 0 from J; bases not matched to a gene: 3. Generated by immunoSEQ multiplex PCR, the TCRdb table keeps only in-frame clones and is missing some. This table has about 90,000 clones, 55% to 75% appearing once. This receptor was obtained from a woman aged 80 or over with acute or convalescent COVID-19. The chain joins TRBV7-9 to TRBJ2-7, with TRBD1 matching over 10 bases. The sample was peripheral blood. CDR3 sequence: CASSWGTGASYEQYF. In nucleotides, the CDR3 is TGTGCCAGCAGCTGGGGGACAGGGGCCTCCTACGAGCAGTACTTC.